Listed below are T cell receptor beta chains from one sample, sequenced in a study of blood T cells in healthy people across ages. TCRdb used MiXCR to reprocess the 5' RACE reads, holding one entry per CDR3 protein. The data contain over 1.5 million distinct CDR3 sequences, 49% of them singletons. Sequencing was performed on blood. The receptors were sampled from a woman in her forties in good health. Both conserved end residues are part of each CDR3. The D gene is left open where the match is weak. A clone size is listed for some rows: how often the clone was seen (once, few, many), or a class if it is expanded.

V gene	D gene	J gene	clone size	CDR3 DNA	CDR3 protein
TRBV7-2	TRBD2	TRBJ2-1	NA	TGTGCCAGCAGCTCCCCCATCCTAGCGGGGGGACAGTGGGCCAATGAGCAGTTCTTC	CASSSPILAGGQWANEQFF
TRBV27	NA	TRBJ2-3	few	TGTGCCAGCAGTGGATGGGGTGTAGATACGCAGTATTTT	CASSGWGVDTQYF
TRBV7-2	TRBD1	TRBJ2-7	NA	TGTGCCAGCAGCTTAAGCCGGACAGGGGGCAACGAGCAGTACTTC	CASSLSRTGGNEQYF
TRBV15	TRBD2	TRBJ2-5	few	TGTGCCACCAGCAGAGAAAAGCGGGGGGGCCGTTATGAGACCCAGTACTTC	CATSREKRGGRYETQYF
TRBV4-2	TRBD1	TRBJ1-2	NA	TGTGCCAGCAGCCAAGATTATGGTGGCCAGGGGGTTGTCGGCTACACCTTC	CASSQDYGGQGVVGYTF
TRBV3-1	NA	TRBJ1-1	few	TGTGCCAGCAGCCAAGATCCCGGACAGTTGAACACTGAAGCTTTCTTT	CASSQDPGQLNTEAFF
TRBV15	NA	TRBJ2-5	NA	TGTGCCACCAGCCCTGGCGAGAGGGACGAAGAGACCCAGTACTTC	CATSPGERDEETQYF
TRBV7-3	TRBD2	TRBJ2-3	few	TGTGCCAGCAGCTCGACCCGGACTAGGGGAGATACGCAGTATTTT	CASSSTRTRGDTQYF
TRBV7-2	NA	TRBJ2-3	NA	TGTGCCAGCAGCCCCATGTGGCAGCTTCGGACAGATACGCAGTATTTT	CASSPMWQLRTDTQYF
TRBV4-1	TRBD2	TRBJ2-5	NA	TGCGCCAGCAGCCGGCTCCGGGGGGGCCGAGAGACCCAGTACTTC	CASSRLRGGRETQYF
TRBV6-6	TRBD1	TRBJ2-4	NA	TGTGCCAGCAGTTCCCTCGGACAGGGAGCCAAAAACATTCAGTACTTC	CASSSLGQGAKNIQYF
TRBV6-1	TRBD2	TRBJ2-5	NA	TGTGCCAGCAGTGAATCCCCCTTTCCGGGGGGGCAGTACCAAGAGACCCAGTACTTC	CASSESPFPGGQYQETQYF
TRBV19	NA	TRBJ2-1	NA	TGTGCCAGTAGGGGGGCGGACTATAGCTCCTACAATGAGCAGTTCTTC	CASRGADYSSYNEQFF
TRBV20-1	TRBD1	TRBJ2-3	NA	TGCAGTGCTAGTGATTTCGACAGGGGGTTCGCAGATACGCAGTATTTT	CSASDFDRGFADTQYF
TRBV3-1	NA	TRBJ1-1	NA	TGTGCCAGCAGCCAGGGTGCCGGGTCCTTGAACACTGAAGCTTTCTTT	CASSQGAGSLNTEAFF
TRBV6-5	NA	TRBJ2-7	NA	TGTGCCAGCAGTTACTCGTGGGGGGAATCTTACAATGAGCAGTACTTC	CASSYSWGESYNEQYF
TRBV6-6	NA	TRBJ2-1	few	TGTGCCAGCAGTGAGACCGGGGGTAACAATGAGCAGTTCTTC	CASSETGGNNEQFF
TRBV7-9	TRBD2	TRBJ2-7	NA	TGTGCCAGCAGCTTAGGACTAGCGGGAGGGCCGGTACCCTACGAGCAGTACTTC	CASSLGLAGGPVPYEQYF
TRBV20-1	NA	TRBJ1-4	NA	TGCAGTGCTCGAGGGTTTATCGATGAAAAACTGTTTTTT	CSARGFIDEKLFF
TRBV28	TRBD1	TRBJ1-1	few	TGTGCCAGCAGTTCCTCTACAGGGGAGGGCACTGAAGCTTTCTTT	CASSSSTGEGTEAFF
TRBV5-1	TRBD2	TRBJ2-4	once	TGCGCCAGCAGCCCGACTAGCGGGTCCAAAAACATTCAGTACTTC	CASSPTSGSKNIQYF
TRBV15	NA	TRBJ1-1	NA	TGTGCCACCCGCCCCGACAGAAAGAACACTGAAGCTTTCTTT	CATRPDRKNTEAFF
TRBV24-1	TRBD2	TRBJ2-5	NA	TGTGCCACCAGTGATTCCGGGACTAGCGGGAAGTACCAAGAGACCCAGTACTTC	CATSDSGTSGKYQETQYF
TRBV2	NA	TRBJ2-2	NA	TGTGCCAGCAGTGAGTCGTTGGACTCCGGGGAGCTGTTTTTT	CASSESLDSGELFF
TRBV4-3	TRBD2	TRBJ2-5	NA	TGCGCCAGCAGTCCGACTAGCGGGGGTAGTGAGACCCAGTACTTC	CASSPTSGGSETQYF
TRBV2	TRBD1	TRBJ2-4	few	TGTGCCATCCAGCCAAATCGGGACAGGGAGATTTTAACCAACATTCAGTACTTC	CAIQPNRDREILTNIQYF
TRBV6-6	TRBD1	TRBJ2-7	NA	TGTGCCAGCAGCCACGACAGGGGCGAGCAGTACTTC	CASSHDRGEQYF
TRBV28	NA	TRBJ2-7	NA	TGTGCCAGCACCATCCCCGGGGTGTCCTACGAGCAGTACTTC	CASTIPGVSYEQYF
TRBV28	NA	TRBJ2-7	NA	TGTGCCAGCAGTTCTATTCGGCGGGGGCGCGCCCAGTACTTC	CASSSIRRGRAQYF
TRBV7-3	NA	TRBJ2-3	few	TGTGCCAGCAGCTTAAGGCCCCCGGGGGGCCCTACAGATACGCAGTATTTT	CASSLRPPGGPTDTQYF
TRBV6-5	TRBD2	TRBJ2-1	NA	TGTGCCAGCAGGCCGACTAGCGGGCGGCAGGCTGAGCAGTTCTTC	CASRPTSGRQAEQFF
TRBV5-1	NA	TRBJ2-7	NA	TGCGCCAGCAGCTCGGCAGGTAACAACTACAATGAGCAGTACTTC	CASSSAGNNYNEQYF
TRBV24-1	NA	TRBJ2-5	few	TGTGCCACCAGCTGGGGGGCTTCAGAGACCCAGTACTTC	CATSWGASETQYF
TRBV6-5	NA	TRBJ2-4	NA	TGTGCCAGCAGCCAGTTGACAGGGTCGGGGGTTGAGCAGTACTTC	CASSQLTGSGVEQYF
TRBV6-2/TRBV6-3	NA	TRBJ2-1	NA	TGTGCCAGCACCGAGGGGGGACACGGGCCCTCAGAGCAGTTCTTC	CASTEGGHGPSEQFF
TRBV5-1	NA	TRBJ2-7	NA	TGCGCCAGCAGCTCAAGGGTTTCTGCCTACAATGAGCAGTACTTC	CASSSRVSAYNEQYF
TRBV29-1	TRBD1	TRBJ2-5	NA	TGCAGCGTTGAAGTACCCGGGACAGGGACCTACAATGAGCAGTACTTC	CSVEVPGTGTYNEQYF
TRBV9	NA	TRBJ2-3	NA	TGTGCCAGCAGCGCCTCCCGCCGCACAGATACGCAGTATTTT	CASSASRRTDTQYF
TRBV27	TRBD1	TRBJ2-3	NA	TGTGCCAGCAGTTGGGCAGGGGGATGGACGCGTACGCAGTATTTT	CASSWAGGWTRTQYF
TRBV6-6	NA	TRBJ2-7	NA	TGTGCCAGCAGCCACCTTGGGGGAACCTACGAGCAGTACTTC	CASSHLGGTYEQYF
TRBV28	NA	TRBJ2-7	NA	TGTGCCGGTGGGGCAGGGGACTCCTACGAGCAGTACTTC	CAGGAGDSYEQYF
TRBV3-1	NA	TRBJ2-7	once	TGTGCCAGCAGCCAAGATTCAACACGTATACCACCATACAATGAGCAGTACTTC	CASSQDSTRIPPYNEQYF
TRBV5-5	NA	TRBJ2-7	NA	TGTGCCAGCAGCTTGGTTCCAGGGGTGAACTCCTACGAGCAGTACTTC	CASSLVPGVNSYEQYF
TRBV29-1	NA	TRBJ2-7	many	TGCAGCGTGAGACCCTCGGGACGGTCCTACGAGCAGTACTTC	CSVRPSGRSYEQYF
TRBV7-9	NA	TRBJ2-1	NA	TGTGACAGCAGCCCCTATTACAATGAGCAGTTCTTC	CDSSPYYNEQFF
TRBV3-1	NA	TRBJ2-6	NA	TGTGCCAGCAGCCAACCCCAGGGGTCTGGGGCCAACGTCCTGACTTTC	CASSQPQGSGANVLTF
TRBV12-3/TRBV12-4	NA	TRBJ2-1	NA	TGTGCCAGCAGTTTCCCGGGGTTCAATGAGCGGTTCTTC	CASSFPGFNERFF
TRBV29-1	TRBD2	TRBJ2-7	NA	TGCAGCGGACGGACAGGGGCCCTAGCGGGGGGCGCTATCTTAACCTACGAGCAGTACTTC	CSGRTGALAGGAILTYEQYF